This T cell receptor (beta chain) was documented in a study of blood T cell repertoires in COVID-19. Study as a whole: COVID-19 samples, acute and convalescent, were from the United States, Italy and Spain. Sample material is recorded as cDNA or gDNA derived from T cells, B-cell-depleted T cells, or PBMCs.

Seattle patients were enrolled while actively infected and followed longitudinally. Trimming cost V 5 bases and J 2 bases; bases outside gene matches: 10. The CDR3 has 16 residues. Germline V gene sequence: CDR1 LNHDA, CDR2 SQIVND (reference sequence). Sequencing used immunoSEQ multiplex PCR; TCRdb keeps in-frame clones, though not all of them. Of more than 25,000 clones listed, roughly 88% are singletons. The receptor was derived from a woman aged 80 or over with COVID-19, enrolled during active disease. The sequencing input was peripheral blood. The rearrangement links TRBV19 to TRBJ2-5, with 8 bases that match TRBD2. The CDR3 nucleotides are TGTGCCAGTAGTCTGGGGGGACTAGTCTCACAAGAGACCCAGTACTTC. Translating it yields CASSLGGLVSQETQYF.